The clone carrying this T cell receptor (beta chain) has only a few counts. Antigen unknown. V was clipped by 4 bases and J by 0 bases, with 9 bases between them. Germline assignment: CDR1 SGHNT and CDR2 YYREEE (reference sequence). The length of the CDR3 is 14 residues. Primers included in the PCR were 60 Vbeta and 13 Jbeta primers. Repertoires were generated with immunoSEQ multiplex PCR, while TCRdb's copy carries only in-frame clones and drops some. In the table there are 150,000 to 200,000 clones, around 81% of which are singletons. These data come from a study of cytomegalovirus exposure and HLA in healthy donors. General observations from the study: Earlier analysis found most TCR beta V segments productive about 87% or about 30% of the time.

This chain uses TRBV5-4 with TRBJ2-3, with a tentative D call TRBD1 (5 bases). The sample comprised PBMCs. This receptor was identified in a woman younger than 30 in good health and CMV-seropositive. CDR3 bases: TGTGCCAGCAGCGACAGATCAAGCACAGATACGCAGTATTTT. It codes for CASSDRSSTDTQYF.